This T cell receptor beta chain was profiled in a study of CD8+CD57+ T cells in acquired aplastic anemia. Study results and limitations: Patient CD8+CD57+ cells had less diversity than total CD4+ and CD8+ pools.

On this clonotype itself: No antigen is known for it.

TCR beta VDJ and CDR3 profiling used genomic DNA as template. TCRdb reprocessed the reads via MiXCR and lists one record per CDR3 protein. The table has about 20,000 distinct CDR3 sequences, almost 40% seen once; the top ten hold roughly 86%. The authors sequenced patients whose flow cytometry had shown CD8+CD57+ cell expansion. Bead-enriching CD8+CD57+ cells gave a mean 1.6 ug DNA. Germline lookup yields CDR1 SQVTM and CDR2 ANQGSEA. CDR3 size: 14 residues. The ends were cut back, 4 bases at V and 0 bases at J, with 10 bases in the middle. The sample comprised CD8+CD57+ T cells sorted from PBMCs. The subset: bead-enriched CD8+CD57+ effector memory T cells from SAA patients. The sequence derives from a human donor with aplastic anemia. V usage is TRBV29-1 and J usage is TRBJ1-3; no reliable D call. CDR3 DNA: TGCAGCGTTGTTTCTGGGAGCTCTGGAAACACCATATATTTT. Translating gives CSVVSGSSGNTIYF.